The text below deals with one TCR beta chain. The antigen this receptor binds is unknown. Per-base quality was not reported, and no clone a single base away is much larger than it. V was cut back by 6 bases and J by 2 bases, leaving a gap of 9 bases between them. The germline V gene sets CDR1 to SGHRS and CDR2 to YFSETQ. From the cysteine through the phenylalanine, the CDR3 covers 12 amino acids. Only CDR3 DNA remains: 36 bases, in frame from the first base. The data belong to a study of blood T cells in healthy people across ages (dated by TCRdb to about 2015). The study in broad terms: In model experiments, template switching captured roughly one uniquely barcoded TCR beta cDNA molecule for every two T cells. Using deep sequencing normalized with unique cDNA molecular identifiers, the study measured how TCR beta repertoire diversity changes with age. To avoid experimental bias, donors of different ages were randomly spread across the sequencing lanes. The donors were divided into four age groups: young (average about 16 years), middle-aged (approximately 39), aged (roughly 60) and long-lived (about 79). Two additional independent replicas of 1 million unique cDNA reads from the same blood draw were analyzed for two donors (one aged 18 to 29 and one aged 80 or older).

The roughly 39 donors, aged about 6 to 95 years, were systemically healthy Caucasian individuals from Russia. Approximately 9.3 milliliters of peripheral blood were collected from each donor into EDTA-treated Vacutainer tubes. PBMCs were isolated by Ficoll-Paque density-gradient centrifugation, with at least 6.5 million obtained per sample. Total RNA was extracted from PBMCs with Trizol reagent, with at least 5 micrograms obtained per sample. For every donor, an aliquot of PBMCs went through flow cytometry to measure the percentages of naive CD45RAhigh/CD27high T cells. The library relied on 5' RACE. Sequencing instrument: Illumina HiSeq 2500. The second PCR ran for roughly 7 to 11 cycles and used a J-beta primer mix along with a sample-barcoded 5' primer. A unique molecular identifier was introduced onto each TCR beta cDNA molecule by a template-switch 5' adaptor carrying 12 random nucleotides. Each sample yielded at least 2.5 million CDR3-containing paired-end reads. First-strand cDNA synthesis was performed from all RNA using the Mint cDNA synthesis kit, with priming by a TRBC-specific oligonucleotide. Following uracil-DNA glycosylase treatment, a first 18-cycle PCR with universal primers M1SS and BC2_uni_R was performed on all cDNA. In the source study's methods: Each sample was normalized by randomly selecting 1 million high-quality reads, each carrying a distinct molecular identifier. Instead of being binned into consensus sequences, reads that shared molecular identifiers were thrown out. MiTCR, set to a Q25 quality threshold and the strictest error-elimination algorithm, was used for CDR3 identification, clonotype clustering and error correction. A nonparametric unseen species model with Euler transformation was used to estimate lower-bound total TCR beta diversity. The public reads were reprocessed in TCRdb via fastp at Q25 and MiXCR, keeping in-frame beta chains. Under each unique CDR3 protein, matching rows form one entry showing the most common genes and DNA. The V and J calls were not made by the authors but by TCRdb's processing. The sample records 1 million or so distinct CDR3 sequences, less than 50% of which are singletons. The ten largest make up approximately 17% of the sample.

Summary of the overall study and its limitations: Conclusive comparison of naive and antigen-experienced compartments was prevented by the profiling of bulk unsorted PBMCs. Observed TCR beta diversity per million T cells fell roughly linearly with age, and a significant reduction was already apparent by age around 40. The CMV infection status of donors was not known, potentially confounding age-related changes in expanded clonotypes. Compared with the aged group, more naive CD4+ T cells, fewer expanded clones and increased TCR diversity were shown by the long-lived group, suggesting age selection. The percentage of naive T cells measured by flow cytometry correlated strongly with observed TCR beta diversity. Total diversity estimates from one million sequenced T cells were considered lower bounds and underestimates.

The sequencing input was blood. This TCR was recovered from a woman aged 60-75 years in good health. The chain is made from TRBV5-1 and TRBJ2-7, with no confident D gene call. The sequence in DNA is TGCGCCAGCATCTTAGGAGCCTACGAGCAGTACTTC. Its product reads: CASILGAYEQYF.